This TCR beta chain came from a study of T cells in Graves' hyperthyroidism and ophthalmopathy. Study overall: Specimen type is peripheral blood, collected at initial diagnosis prior to any treatment. Study-wide results and caveats: Blood also carried most thyroid clonotypes expanded above 0.001.

Patients with uncontrolled infections, other autoimmune diseases, pregnancy or lactation were excluded. Fresh peripheral blood, 10 ml, was the source of the PBMCs. This clonotype was detected ten times or more. Antigen specificity is unknown. Authors of the study amplified TCR beta CDR3 regions from RNA transcripts. The HTBI primer set drove a first-round RT-PCR of the TCR CDR3. TCRdb reprocessed the multiplex PCR reads with MiXCR, giving one entry per CDR3 protein. The profile covers around 400,000 distinct CDR3 sequences, with around 14% appearing a single time and about 27% taken by the ten largest. There are 16 residues in the CDR3. Trimming removed 4 bases at V and 3 bases at J, with 21 bases between. In germline, CDR1 is SQVTM, CDR2 ANQGSEA.

This chain joins TRBV29-1 and TRBJ1-1; D is unresolved. This receptor was obtained from a woman aged 18-29 years with Graves' hyperthyroidism that later progressed to Graves' ophthalmopathy. Source material: blood. CDR3: CSVALSGWAVDTEAFF. For the CDR3, the DNA is TGCAGCGTTGCGTTGTCGGGGTGGGCCGTGGACACTGAAGCTTTCTTT.